This T cell receptor beta chain was documented in a study of T cell responses to AZD1222 COVID-19 vaccine. Measured with immunoSEQ multiplex PCR; TCRdb has only the in-frame clones, and not every one. The data show tens of thousands of clones, approximately 89% seen once. This clone turned up a few times. Its antigen is still unknown. The germline CDR1 and CDR2 sequences are MNHEY and SVGAGI. The CDR3 extends over 12 amino acids. The germline V and J ends were trimmed by 10 bases and 4 bases, with 11 bases remaining between them. Whole-study results and caveats: Spike-wide vaccine-associated CD4 TCRs dominated at 160-218 and 743-854.

The chain links TRBV6-5 to TRBJ1-5, with no clear D. The TCR originated in an adult who received the MenACWY meningococcal vaccine as a control. Sequences were derived from peripheral blood, sampled 28 days after the second dose of the MenACWY control vaccine. CDR3 sequence: CATSPTNQPQHF. The CDR3 nucleotides read TGTGCCACCTCCCCCACAAATCAGCCCCAGCATTTT.